This passage covers 11 T cell receptor beta chains from one sample sequenced in a study of blood T cells in healthy people across ages. A sample-barcoded 5' primer and a J-beta primer mix were used in a second PCR of roughly 7 to 11 cycles. TCRdb ran MiXCR on the 5' RACE reads and lists one entry per CDR3 protein. The sample shows about 1,400,000 distinct CDR3 sequences, 35% to 45% of them seen only once. Sequencing used blood. These receptor sequences come from a woman younger than 35 in good health.

This sequence joins TRBV12-3 or TRBV12-4 and TRBJ2-7; possibly TRBD2 for D (6 bases). With 6 bases removed from V and 7 bases from J, the gap between germline ends came to 16 bases. The CDR3 covers 13 residues. The CDR3 region is CASRGDSTNEQYF. The CDR3 DNA sequence: TGTGCCAGCAGAGGGGACTCCACCAATGAGCAGTACTTC.

J is TRBJ2-7 and V is TRBV10-3; 8 bases are shared with TRBD2. The V and J ends lost 6 bases and 0 bases, in that order; junction bases with no gene match: 4. CDR1 ENHRY and CDR2 SYGVKD come from the germline V gene. CDR3 length: 14 residues. Here the CDR3 reads CAIRRTSSSYEQYF. The CDR3 DNA follows: TGTGCCATCAGGAGGACTAGCAGCTCCTACGAGCAGTACTTC.

This clonotype was recorded a few times. In DNA, the CDR3 is TGCGCCAGCAGCCCCCGGGACAGCCTACACAGTGAGCAGTACTTC. It codes for CASSPRDSLHSEQYF. The chain combines TRBV4-1 with TRBJ2-5, with TRBD1 matching 7 bases. Germline values: CDR1 MGHRA, CDR2 YSYEKL. The V and J ends lost 4 bases and 11 bases, in that order; junction bases with no gene match: 16. The CDR3 length is 15 residues.

The rearrangement joins TRBV6-6 to TRBJ2-7; possibly TRBD2 for D (5 bases). Germline V gives CDR1 MNHNY, CDR2 SVGAGI (reference sequence). The CDR3 totals 14 residues. The V gene lost 8 bases and the J gene lost 2 bases, with 16 bases spanning the gap. The CDR3 nucleotides are TGTGCCAGCGTCGCGGGCCCTGAAACCTACGAGCAGTACTTC. Amino acid sequence: CASVAGPETYEQYF.

The CDR3 loop is CASSAAGGSPNEQYF. CDR3 coding DNA: TGTGCCAGCAGTGCAGCGGGAGGATCTCCTAACGAGCAGTACTTC. This rearrangement joins TRBV28 to TRBJ2-7; 9 bases are shared with TRBD2. Trimming removed 5 bases from V and 5 bases from J; junction bases left unmatched: 10. This CDR3 spans 15 amino acids. Germline values: CDR1 MDHEN, CDR2 SYDVKM.

V and J are TRBV6-6 and TRBJ2-3; TRBD2 might be the D (7 bases). This CDR3 contains 17 residues. V was cut by 6 bases and J by 1 base, with 20 bases left in between. Germline CDR1 reads MNHNY; CDR2 reads SVGAGI (reference sequence). The CDR3 bases are TGTGCCAGCAGGCGAAAGGGGGAGGGGCGAGGCACAGATACGCAGTATTTT. Translation gives CASRRKGEGRGTDTQYF.

J is TRBJ2-5 and V is TRBV6-2 or TRBV6-3; no clear D gene. The CDR3 consists of 14 residues. CDR1 and CDR2 (germline): MNHEY, SVGEGT. The V end lost 8 bases, the J end lost 11 bases, and 24 bases lay between the germline ends. The CDR3 coding sequence is TGTGCCAGCCATTTCAGGAGAGTTATCAATGAGCAGTACTTC. This sequence encodes CASHFRRVINEQYF.

The V gene is TRBV20-1, the J gene TRBJ2-1; no firm D call. The CDR3 spans 9 residues. The V and J ends lost 3 bases and 9 bases respectively, with 3 bases between them. The germline V gene has CDR1 DFQATT and CDR2 SNEGSKA (reference sequence). The CDR3 sequence is CSASREQFF. CDR3 DNA sequence: TGCAGTGCTAGCCGTGAGCAGTTCTTC.

The sample holds one count of this clonotype. This rearrangement joins TRBV18 to TRBJ2-5; 7 bases align to TRBD1. V shed 3 bases, J shed 5 bases, and the junction held 6 bases outside the gene matches. Germline V gene data show CDR1 as KGHSH and CDR2 as LQKENI. This CDR3 has 14 amino acids. The CDR3 coding sequence is TGTGCCAGCTCACCGAACACAGGGGACGAGACCCAGTACTTC. It yields the protein CASSPNTGDETQYF. The full variable domain, with the rest looked up from reference TRBV18 and TRBJ2-5, is NAGVMQNPRHLVRRRGQEARLRCSPMKGHSHVYWYRQLPEEGLKFMVYLQKENIIDESGMPKERFSAEFPKEGPSILRIQQVVRGDSAAYFCASSPNTGDETQYFGPGTRLLVL.

The CDR3 DNA is TGTGCCAGCAGCCAACGGACTAGCGGGAACAATGAGCAGTACTTC. It is translated as CASSQRTSGNNEQYF. The genes are TRBV6-5 and TRBJ2-5; 12 bases match TRBD2. The germline V gene encodes CDR1 MNHEY and CDR2 SVGAGI. The length of the CDR3 is 15 residues. Trimming at V came to 6 bases and at J to 11 bases, leaving 13 bases not matched to a gene.

In this sample, this clonotype turned up a few times. The chain has TRBV2 and TRBJ1-6; D unresolved. V was pared by 3 bases and J by 3 bases, with 9 bases between. Germline CDR1 and CDR2: SNHLY and FYNNEI. This CDR3 has 15 residues. The CDR3 bases are TGTGCCAGCAGTGAGGACGTCCTCTATAATTCACCCCTCCACTTT. Protein sequence: CASSEDVLYNSPLHF. The whole variable domain, filled in from reference TRBV2 and TRBJ1-6, reads EPEVTQTPSHQVTQMGQEVILRCVPISNHLYFYWYRQILGQKVEFLVSFYNNEISEKSEIFDDQFSVERPDGSNFTLKIRSTKLEDSAMYFCASSEDVLYNSPLHFGNGTRLTVT.